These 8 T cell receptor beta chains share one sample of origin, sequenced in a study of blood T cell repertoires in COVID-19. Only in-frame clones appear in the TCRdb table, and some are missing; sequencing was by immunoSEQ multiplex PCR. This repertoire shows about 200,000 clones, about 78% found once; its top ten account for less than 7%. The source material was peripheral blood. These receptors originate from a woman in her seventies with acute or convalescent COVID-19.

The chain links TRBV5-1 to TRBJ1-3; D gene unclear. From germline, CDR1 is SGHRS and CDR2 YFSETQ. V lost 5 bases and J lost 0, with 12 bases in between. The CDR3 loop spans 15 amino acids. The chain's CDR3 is CASSSDGSSGNTIYF. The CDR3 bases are TGCGCCAGCAGTTCGGACGGGAGCTCTGGAAACACCATATATTTT.

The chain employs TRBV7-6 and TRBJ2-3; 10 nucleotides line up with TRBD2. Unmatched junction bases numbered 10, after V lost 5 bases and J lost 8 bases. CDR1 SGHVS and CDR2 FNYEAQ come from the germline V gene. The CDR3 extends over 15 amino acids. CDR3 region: CASSPPLAGRGTQYF. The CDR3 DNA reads TGTGCCAGCAGCCCACCACTAGCGGGACGCGGTACGCAGTATTTT.

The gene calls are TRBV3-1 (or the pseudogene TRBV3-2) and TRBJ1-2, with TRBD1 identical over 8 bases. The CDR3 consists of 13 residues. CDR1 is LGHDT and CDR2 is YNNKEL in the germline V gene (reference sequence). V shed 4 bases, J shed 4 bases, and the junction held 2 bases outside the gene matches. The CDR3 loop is CASSLGQGYGYTF. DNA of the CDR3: TGTGCCAGCAGCCTCGGACAGGGCTATGGCTACACCTTC.

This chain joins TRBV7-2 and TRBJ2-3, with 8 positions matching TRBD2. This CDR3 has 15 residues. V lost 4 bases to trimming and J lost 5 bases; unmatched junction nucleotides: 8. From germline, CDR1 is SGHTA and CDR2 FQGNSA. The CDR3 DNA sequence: TGTGCCAGCAGCTCCCCGGGGGGGGCTGGAGATACGCAGTATTTT. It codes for CASSSPGGAGDTQYF.

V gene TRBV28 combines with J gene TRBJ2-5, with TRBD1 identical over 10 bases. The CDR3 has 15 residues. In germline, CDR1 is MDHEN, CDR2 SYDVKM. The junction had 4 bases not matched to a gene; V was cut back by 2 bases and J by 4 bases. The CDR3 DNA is TGTGCCAGCAGTTTACTGGACAGGGGGGCAGAGACCCAGTACTTC. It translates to CASSLLDRGAETQYF.

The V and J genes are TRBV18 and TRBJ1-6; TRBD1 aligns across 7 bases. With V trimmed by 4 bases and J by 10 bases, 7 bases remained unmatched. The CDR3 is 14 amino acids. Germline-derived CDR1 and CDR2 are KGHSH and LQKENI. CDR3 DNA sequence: TGTGCCAGCTCACAAGGACAGGTGCGGTCACCCCTCCACTTT. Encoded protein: CASSQGQVRSPLHF.

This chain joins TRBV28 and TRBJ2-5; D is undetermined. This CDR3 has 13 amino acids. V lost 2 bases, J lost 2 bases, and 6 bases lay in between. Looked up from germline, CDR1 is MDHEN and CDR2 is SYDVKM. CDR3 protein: CASSLALQETQYF. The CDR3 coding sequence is TGTGCCAGCAGTTTAGCGTTACAAGAGACCCAGTACTTC.

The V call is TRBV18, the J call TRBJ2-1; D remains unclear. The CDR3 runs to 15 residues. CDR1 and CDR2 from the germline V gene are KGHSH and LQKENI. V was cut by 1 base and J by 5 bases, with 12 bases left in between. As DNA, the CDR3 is TGTGCCAGCTCACCACAGTTCACAGCCAACAATGAGCAGTTCTTC. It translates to CASSPQFTANNEQFF.